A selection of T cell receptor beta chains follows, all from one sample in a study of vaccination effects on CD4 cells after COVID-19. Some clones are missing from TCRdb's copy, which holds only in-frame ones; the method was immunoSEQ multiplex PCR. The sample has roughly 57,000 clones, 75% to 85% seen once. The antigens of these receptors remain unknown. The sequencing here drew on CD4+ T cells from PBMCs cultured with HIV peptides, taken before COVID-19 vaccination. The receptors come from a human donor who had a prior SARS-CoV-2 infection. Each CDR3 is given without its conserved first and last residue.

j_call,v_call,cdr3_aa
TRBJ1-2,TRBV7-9,ASSSDRGYGYT
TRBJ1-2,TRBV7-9,ASSLGGGTGGDYGYT
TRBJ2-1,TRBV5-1,ASSYGLRGEQF
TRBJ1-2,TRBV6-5,ASKPTGSYGYT
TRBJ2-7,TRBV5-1,ASSLQAPSGYDELNEQY
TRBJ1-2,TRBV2,ASARTGDYGYT
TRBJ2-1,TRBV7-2,ASSADRVYNEQF
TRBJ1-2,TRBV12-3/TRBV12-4,ASSFVERNGYT
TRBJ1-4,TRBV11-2,ASSLVRGGGTTNEKLF
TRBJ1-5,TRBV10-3,AISAGQGMRAQH
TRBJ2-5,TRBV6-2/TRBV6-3,ASSYPIPLLAPGQETQY
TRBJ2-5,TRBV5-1,ASKTSPVVQETQY
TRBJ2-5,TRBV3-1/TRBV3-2,ASSLRGFQY
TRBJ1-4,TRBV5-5,ASSSLTYAATNEKLF
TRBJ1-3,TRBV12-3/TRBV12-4,ASSFSAGNTIY
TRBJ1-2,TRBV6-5,ASSTYGGGNYGYT
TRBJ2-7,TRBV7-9,ASSLDGTAPTYEQY
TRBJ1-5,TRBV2,ASSDMARTQH
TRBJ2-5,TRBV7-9,ASSLRGGSGAETQY
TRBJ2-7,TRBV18,ASSPGTSLLEQY
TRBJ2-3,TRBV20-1,SASKAGNTDTQY
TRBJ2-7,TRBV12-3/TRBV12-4,ASNARAYEQY
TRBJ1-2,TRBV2,ASSRGRVDGYT
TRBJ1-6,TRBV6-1,ASSEAWVGQHNSPLH
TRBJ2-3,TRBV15,ATSRAPYGTDTQY
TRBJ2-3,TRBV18,ASSPLTSTDTQY
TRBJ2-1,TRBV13,ASSLRGGKTERGGSYNEQF
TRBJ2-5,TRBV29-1,SAQGYLGQETQY
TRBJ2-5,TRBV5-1,ASSLGLAESGTQY
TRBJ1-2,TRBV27,ASSLTPPLKSVYGYT
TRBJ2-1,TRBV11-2,AIGGTTYNEQF
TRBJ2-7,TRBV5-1,ASSPTTPWGDSYEQY
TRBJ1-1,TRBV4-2,ASSKSGGGGMNTEAF
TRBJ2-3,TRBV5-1,ASTQGGSDTQY
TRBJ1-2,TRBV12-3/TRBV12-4,ASSFRGHYGYT
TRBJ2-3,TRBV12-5,ASGFLSRGADTQY
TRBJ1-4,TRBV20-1,SASAGGGYEKLF
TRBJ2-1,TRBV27,ASSFKREYNEQF
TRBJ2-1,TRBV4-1,ASSQRDSDNEQF
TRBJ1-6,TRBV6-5,ASSFTPGSGNSPLH
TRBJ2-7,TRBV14,ASSRLAGQLLYEQY
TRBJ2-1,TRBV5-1,ASSLAGAGEYNEQF
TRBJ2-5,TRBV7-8,ASSLARLAGDKY
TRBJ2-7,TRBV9,ASSVAGGGSYEQY
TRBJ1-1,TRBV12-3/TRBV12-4,ASSSRQNTEAF
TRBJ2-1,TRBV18,ASSPGLAGNEQF
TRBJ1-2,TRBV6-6,ASSADPNYGYT
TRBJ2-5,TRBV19,ASSPRGSGRAQETQY
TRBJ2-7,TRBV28,ASTPGGAPYEQY
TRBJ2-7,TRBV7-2,ASSPRRPSYEQY
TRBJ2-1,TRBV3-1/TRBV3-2,ASSSRDRNEQF